These T cell receptor beta chains were read from a single sample in a study of neurological immune-mediated disorders. From the 5' RACE reads, TCRdb called clonotypes with MiXCR, one entry per CDR3 protein. The sample lists tens of thousands of distinct CDR3 sequences, approximately 5.8% occurring once. The sequenced sample was CD4+ T cells from blood. The receptors shown here come from a woman younger than 30 with multiple sclerosis. Both conserved end residues are part of each CDR3. The D gene is left open where the match is weak. Clone size appears in some rows only: once, few, many, or a class for an expanded clone.

V gene: TRBV6-2/TRBV6-3
clone size: many
J gene: TRBJ1-5
D gene: TRBD1
CDR3 length: 15
CDR3 DNA: TGTGCCAGCAGTCCCTCCGGACAGGGCAATCAGCCCCAGCATTTT
CDR3 protein: CASSPSGQGNQPQHF

V gene: TRBV10-3
clone size: few
J gene: TRBJ1-2
D gene: .
CDR3 length: 15
CDR3 DNA: TGTGCCATCAGTGAGTCGACGGTTTCCAACTATGGCTACACCTTC
CDR3 protein: CAISESTVSNYGYTF

V gene: TRBV12-3/TRBV12-4
clone size: many
J gene: TRBJ1-2
D gene: TRBD1
CDR3 length: 15
CDR3 DNA: TGTGCCAGCAGTGCGAACCGGGACAGGGACTATGGCTACACCTTC
CDR3 protein: CASSANRDRDYGYTF

V gene: TRBV5-1
clone size: once
J gene: TRBJ2-1
D gene: TRBD1
CDR3 length: 13
CDR3 DNA: TGCGCCAGCAGCGGGGACAGGGACAATGAGCAGTTCTTC
CDR3 protein: CASSGDRDNEQFF

V gene: TRBV6-5
clone size: many
J gene: TRBJ2-2
D gene: TRBD1
CDR3 length: 16
CDR3 DNA: TGTGCCAGCAGTAAACAGGGGGTTAGGGGCACCGGGGAGCTGTTTTTT
CDR3 protein: CASSKQGVRGTGELFF

V gene: TRBV2
clone size: many
J gene: TRBJ2-7
D gene: TRBD1
CDR3 length: 13
CDR3 DNA: TGTGCCAGCAGTAGGGACAGGGGTTCCGAGCAGTACTTC
CDR3 protein: CASSRDRGSEQYF

V gene: TRBV7-2
clone size: many
J gene: TRBJ2-3
D gene: .
CDR3 length: 14
CDR3 DNA: TGTGCCAGCAGCTTACCCGCTGGGGCAGATACGCAGTATTTT
CDR3 protein: CASSLPAGADTQYF

V gene: TRBV9
clone size: .
J gene: TRBJ1-5
D gene: .
CDR3 length: 15
CDR3 DNA: TGTGCCAGCAGCCCCGGGGGGGGTAGCAATCAGCCCCAGCATTTT
CDR3 protein: CASSPGGGSNQPQHF

V gene: TRBV7-2
clone size: many
J gene: TRBJ2-5
D gene: TRBD2
CDR3 length: 16
CDR3 DNA: TGTGCCAGCAGCCACCACTCGGGACTAGCGGGAGAGACCCAGTACTTC
CDR3 protein: CASSHHSGLAGETQYF

V gene: TRBV5-8
clone size: many
J gene: TRBJ2-1
D gene: TRBD1
CDR3 length: 15
CDR3 DNA: TGTGCCAGCAGCTTATCGGACAGGGTTTACAATGAGCAGTTCTTC
CDR3 protein: CASSLSDRVYNEQFF

V gene: TRBV6-5
clone size: many
J gene: TRBJ2-2
D gene: .
CDR3 length: 15
CDR3 DNA: TGTGCCAGCAGGGCACCGGGACAAAACACCGGGGAGCTGTTTTTT
CDR3 protein: CASRAPGQNTGELFF

V gene: TRBV6-1
clone size: .
J gene: TRBJ2-1
D gene: TRBD2
CDR3 length: 14
CDR3 DNA: TGTGCCAGCAGTTTTCGGACTAGGTACAATGAGCAGTTCTTC
CDR3 protein: CASSFRTRYNEQFF

V gene: TRBV20-1
clone size: .
J gene: TRBJ2-7
D gene: TRBD1
CDR3 length: 11
CDR3 DNA: TGCAGTGCGAGACAGGGCGTGGAGCAGTACTTC
CDR3 protein: CSARQGVEQYF

V gene: TRBV7-6
clone size: many
J gene: TRBJ2-1
D gene: TRBD1
CDR3 length: 14
CDR3 DNA: TGTGCCAGCAGCCTCGGACAGGGTAGTAGTGAGCAGTTCTTC
CDR3 protein: CASSLGQGSSEQFF

V gene: TRBV9
clone size: many
J gene: TRBJ2-1
D gene: TRBD1
CDR3 length: 20
CDR3 DNA: TGTGCCAGCAGCGTAGAGGGCGGTGGAAACATGGGACAGGGAATCAATGAGCAGTTCTTC
CDR3 protein: CASSVEGGGNMGQGINEQFF

V gene: TRBV7-8
clone size: many
J gene: TRBJ1-6
D gene: .
CDR3 length: 14
CDR3 DNA: TGTGCCAGCAGCCACGGCTCGGTTAATTCACCCCTCCACTTT
CDR3 protein: CASSHGSVNSPLHF

V gene: TRBV28
clone size: many
J gene: TRBJ2-3
D gene: TRBD1
CDR3 length: 16
CDR3 DNA: TGTGCCAGCAGTAGAGCCGGGACAGGGGTGACAGATACGCAGTATTTT
CDR3 protein: CASSRAGTGVTDTQYF

V gene: TRBV3-1
clone size: many
J gene: TRBJ2-2
D gene: .
CDR3 length: 15
CDR3 DNA: TGTGCCAGCAGCCCGAGAAATATTAACACCGGGGAGCTGTTTTTT
CDR3 protein: CASSPRNINTGELFF

V gene: TRBV14
clone size: many
J gene: TRBJ1-4
D gene: .
CDR3 length: 16
CDR3 DNA: TGTGCCAGCAGCCAAGATTGGGCTACAACTAATGAAAAACTGTTTTTT
CDR3 protein: CASSQDWATTNEKLFF